This T cell receptor (beta chain) was observed in a study of blood T cells in healthy people across ages. General study findings and limits: The CMV status of each donor remained undetermined, and this could have confounded shifts in expanded clonotypes. Measured against age, TCR beta diversity per million T cells decreased in a roughly linear manner.

The use of a sample-barcoded 5' primer and a J-beta primer mix characterized a second PCR of about 6 to 12 cycles. The authors tagged each cDNA molecule using a template-switch adaptor with 12 random nucleotides. CDR3-containing paired-end reads numbering at least 2.5 million came from each sample. Each CDR3 protein is one row after TCRdb ran MiXCR on the 5' RACE reads. The repertoire consists of fewer than 700,000 distinct CDR3 sequences, with over 40% occurring once and the leading ten covering around 32%. This clonotype occurred a few times. Its target is not known. Trimming took off 10 bases at V and 9 bases at J, with 12 bases between the two ends. The CDR3 contains 10 residues.

The sequence was collected from a man older than 75 in good health. The material sequenced was blood. The chain combines TRBV12-3 or TRBV12-4 with TRBJ1-2; possibly TRBD1 for D (6 bases). The CDR3, as DNA: TGTGCCATCCGGGGGGCTAGCTACACCTTC. Translating it yields CAIRGASYTF.